Sequencing of this T cell receptor beta chain was carried out in a study of OX40 agonist ivuxolimab in advanced cancers. Autoimmune disease history or systemic immunosuppression led to patient exclusion. Germline loops: CDR1 MNHEY, CDR2 SMNVEV (reference sequence). Deletions cut 0 bases from V and 8 bases from J, with 10 bases between. This CDR3 has 13 residues. Sequenced by immunoSEQ multiplex PCR; TCRdb stores in-frame clones only, minus some. Of tens of thousands of clones listed, roughly 86% were seen once; the top ten hold 10% to 12%. The sequence came from an adult with an advanced solid tumor such as melanoma, head and neck, liver or kidney cancer. The gene calls are TRBV27 and TRBJ1-2, with D possibly TRBD1 on 5 matching bases. Material: CD4+ or CD8+ T cells sorted from blood, obtained in a trial of the OX40 agonist ivuxolimab. CDR3 DNA: TGTGCCAGCAGTTTATCGTCAGGGCGAGGCTACACCTTC. Residues: CASSLSSGRGYTF.